A single sample is the source of the 30 T cell receptor beta chains below, sequenced in a study of cytomegalovirus exposure and HLA in healthy donors. The PCR employed 60 Vbeta primers together with 13 Jbeta primers. Sequenced by immunoSEQ multiplex PCR; TCRdb stores in-frame clones only, minus some. There are about 160,000 clones in the sample; roughly four fifths occur only once, and less than 3% lies in the top ten. Source material: PBMCs. All receptors come from a female donor in good health and CMV-seronegative.

This chain uses TRBV5-1 with TRBJ2-1; TRBD2 matches at 12 bases. The CDR3 covers 15 residues. Germline V gives CDR1 SGHRS, CDR2 YFSETQ. V was clipped by 6 bases and J by 4 bases; unmatched bases: 5. CDR3 bases: TGCGCCAGCAACCCCCTAGCGGGAGGGTACAATGAGCAGTTCTTC. Its protein is CASNPLAGGYNEQFF.

V gene TRBV9 combines with J gene TRBJ2-7; a possible D gene is TRBD2 (6 bases). V was cut by 4 bases and J by 3 bases, with 14 bases left in between. There are 14 residues in the CDR3. CDR1 and CDR2 (germline): SGDLS, YYNGEE. CDR3 coding DNA: TGTGCCAGCAGCCCCCAGGAGGGGAGCTACGAGCAGTACTTC. As protein: CASSPQEGSYEQYF.

The chain carries TRBV9 and TRBJ2-6, with 13 nucleotides matching TRBD2. Germline CDR1 SGDLS, CDR2 YYNGEE. This CDR3 comprises 18 residues. J lost 3 bases, V lost 6 bases, and 9 bases had no gene match. The CDR3 nucleotides read TGTGCCAGCAACGGTGGACTAGCGGGAGTTGTTGGGGCCAACGTCCTGACTTTC. This encodes CASNGGLAGVVGANVLTF.

J is TRBJ2-5 and V is TRBV29-1; 7 nucleotides match TRBD2. Germline V gives CDR1 SQVTM, CDR2 ANQGSEA. There are 12 residues in the CDR3. CDR3 bases: TGCAGTGCGGGGATCGGGGGGGAGACCCAGTACTTC. Its translation is CSAGIGGETQYF.

This clone showed up just a few times. The chain has TRBV18 and TRBJ2-1; 7 bases line up with TRBD2. Germline V gene sequence: CDR1 KGHSH, CDR2 LQKENI. The CDR3 length is 14 residues. The V gene end was trimmed by 4 bases and the J gene end by 3 bases; junction bases not matched to a gene: 3. The DNA of the CDR3 is TGTGCCAGCTCACGGGGCGGGGGCTACAATGAGCAGTTCTTC. This codes for CASSRGGGYNEQFF. Drawing the rest from reference TRBV18 and TRBJ2-1, the complete variable domain is NAGVMQNPRHLVRRRGQEARLRCSPMKGHSHVYWYRQLPEEGLKFMVYLQKENIIDESGMPKERFSAEFPKEGPSILRIQQVVRGDSAAYFCASSRGGGYNEQFFGPGTRLTVL.

The J gene is TRBJ1-5, the V gene TRBV5-8, with 8 nucleotides matching TRBD1. The CDR3 has 14 residues. Germline V gives CDR1 SGHTS, CDR2 YDEGEE. Trimming took 4 bases from V and 4 from J; bases not matched to a gene: 4. As DNA, the CDR3 is TGTGCCAGCAGCCTACAGGGGGGAAATCAGCCCCAGCATTTT. Translated, it gives CASSLQGGNQPQHF.

Only one count was recorded for this clone. The chain joins TRBV9 to TRBJ1-1; TRBD1 agrees at 8 bases. Germline loops: CDR1 SGDLS, CDR2 YYNGEE. The junction had 14 bases not matched to a gene; V was cut back by 0 bases and J by 4 bases. This CDR3 has 18 residues. CDR3 bases: TGTGCCAGCAGCGTAGTAGTAGCCCCGACAGGGGAAGGCACTGAAGCTTTCTTT. Translating it yields CASSVVVAPTGEGTEAFF.

This chain connects TRBV7-9 to TRBJ2-7; 10 bases fit TRBD2. The ends lost 1 base at V and 2 bases at J; junction bases unmatched: 8. The CDR3 covers 17 residues. Germline CDR1 SEHNR, CDR2 FQNEAQ (reference sequence). The CDR3 sequence is CASSLGVLAGFTYEQYF. The DNA for the CDR3 is TGTGCCAGCAGCTTAGGTGTACTAGCGGGGTTTACCTACGAGCAGTACTTC.

This rearrangement joins TRBV19 to TRBJ1-4, with TRBD1 matching over 7 bases. This CDR3 contains 15 residues. J was trimmed by 1 base and V by 3 bases; bases with no gene match: 2. Germline CDR1 and CDR2: LNHDA and SQIVND (reference sequence). For the CDR3, the DNA is TGTGCCAGTAGTATGTACAGGGGAACTAATGAAAAACTGTTTTTT. It translates to CASSMYRGTNEKLFF.

This clone was seen just once. The chain links TRBV6-5 to TRBJ1-4; D gene ambiguous. Per germline, CDR1 MNHEY and CDR2 SVGAGI. This CDR3 has 13 residues. Trimming shortened V by 7 bases and J by 10 bases, and 16 bases separated the two germline ends. The CDR3 nucleotides are TGTGCCAGCAAGATAGGCCGGGTCGGAAAACTGTTTTTT. This codes for CASKIGRVGKLFF.

V and J are TRBV9 and TRBJ2-5; D is perhaps TRBD2 (6 bases). V was trimmed by 6 bases and J by 0 bases, leaving 15 bases between them. The CDR3 runs 15 residues. Germline V CDR1 and CDR2: SGDLS, YYNGEE. The CDR3 sequence: CASTQRSGYQETQYF. DNA for the CDR3: TGTGCCAGCACCCAGAGGAGCGGGTACCAAGAGACCCAGTACTTC.

CDR3 loop: CASSYSTGTGELFF. The DNA of the CDR3 is TGTGCCAGCAGTTACTCTACAGGCACCGGGGAGCTGTTTTTT. The chain is built from TRBV6-5 and TRBJ2-2, with TRBD1 as a possible D gene (5 bases). Germline CDR1 MNHEY, CDR2 SVGAGI. The CDR3 sequence is 14 residues long. V shed 0 bases and J shed 4 bases, with 6 bases lying between them.

This clone was counted once. This chain uses TRBV2 with TRBJ1-4, with D possibly TRBD1 on 6 matching bases. V was trimmed by 3 bases and J by 8 bases, leaving 16 bases between them. The germline gives CDR1 SNHLY, CDR2 FYNNEI. The CDR3 extends over 15 amino acids. CDR3 nucleotides: TGTGCCAGCAGTGAGTTGAGGATCAGGGGCGAAAAACTGTTTTTT. Translated, it gives CASSELRIRGEKLFF. Complete variable domain (other parts from reference TRBV2 and TRBJ1-4): EPEVTQTPSHQVTQMGQEVILRCVPISNHLYFYWYRQILGQKVEFLVSFYNNEISEKSEIFDDQFSVERPDGSNFTLKIRSTKLEDSAMYFCASSELRIRGEKLFFGSGTQLSVL.

This clone was seen only a few times. Other DNA sequences in this specimen translate into the identical CDR3. V and J are TRBV5-8 and TRBJ2-7; D call uncertain. CDR1 is SGHTS, CDR2 YDEGEE, per germline. Trimming took 4 bases from V and 2 from J, leaving 10 bases between them. This CDR3 has 13 amino acids. CDR3 in DNA: TGTGCCAGCAGCCGTCACGGTACCTACGAGCAGTACTTC. Protein sequence: CASSRHGTYEQYF.

The gene calls are TRBV7-3 and TRBJ2-1; TRBD1 agrees at 10 bases. The germline V gene encodes CDR1 SGHTA and CDR2 FQGTGA. This CDR3 contains 14 residues. V gave up 5 bases and J gave up 6 bases; unmatched junction bases: 4. Here the CDR3 reads CASSPGTGVNEQFF. CDR3 in DNA: TGTGCCAGCAGCCCCGGGACAGGGGTCAATGAGCAGTTCTTC.

DNA for the CDR3: TGTGCCAGCAGCTTGGGACAGGGGATAGAAGAAAAACTGTTTTTT. Amino acids: CASSLGQGIEEKLFF. V and J are TRBV7-9 and TRBJ1-4, with TRBD1 matching over 10 bases. There are 15 residues in the CDR3. The V gene's germline CDR1 is SEHNR and CDR2 FQNEAQ (reference sequence). The V segment lost 3 bases and the J segment 8 bases; nucleotides outside the gene matches: 6.

The rearrangement links TRBV6-1 to TRBJ2-3; D might be TRBD1 (6 bases). V was shortened by 8 bases and J by 4 bases, with 19 bases between the two germline ends. The germline V gene encodes CDR1 MNHNS and CDR2 SASEGT. This CDR3 spans 15 amino acids. CDR3 coding DNA: TGTGCCAGCTCCCTCGTCGCAGGGGCCGCAGATACGCAGTATTTT. The encoded protein is CASSLVAGAADTQYF.

The genes are TRBV7-9 and TRBJ2-5; 11 nucleotides line up with TRBD2. With 0 bases clipped from V and 5 bases from J, the junction kept 8 bases outside the gene matches. CDR1 is SEHNR and CDR2 is FQNEAQ in the germline V gene (reference sequence). The CDR3 is 17 amino acids. CDR3 amino acids: CASSLARTSGSSETQYF. CDR3 sequence (DNA): TGTGCCAGCAGCTTAGCGCGCACTAGCGGGAGTAGCGAGACCCAGTACTTC.

The chain couples TRBV28 to TRBJ2-7; TRBD2 aligns across 8 bases. Germline V gives CDR1 MDHEN, CDR2 SYDVKM. The junction had 9 bases not matched to a gene; V was cut back by 7 bases and J by 4 bases. The CDR3 loop spans 14 amino acids. Here the CDR3 reads CASIPSGSAYEQYF. CDR3 nucleotides: TGTGCCAGCATCCCAAGCGGGAGTGCTTACGAGCAGTACTTC.

V gene TRBV5-3 combines with J gene TRBJ2-7, with 9 bases fitting TRBD1. TRBV5-3 carries the ORF label, with uncertain function. With 5 bases clipped from V and 2 bases from J, the junction kept 8 bases outside the gene matches. The CDR3 loop spans 15 amino acids. The CDR3 nucleotides are TGTGCCAGAAGAGATGACAGGGGGAGCGCCTACGAGCAGTACTTC. This sequence encodes CARRDDRGSAYEQYF.

J is TRBJ2-7 and V is TRBV6-1; TRBD2 matches at 10 bases. This CDR3 has 14 amino acids. Looked up from germline, CDR1 is MNHNS and CDR2 is SASEGT. The ends lost 4 bases at V and 6 bases at J; junction bases unmatched: 6. As DNA, the CDR3 is TGTGCCAGCAGTGCCACTAGCGGGGCCTCCGAGCAGTACTTC. This translates into CASSATSGASEQYF.

J is TRBJ2-1 and V is TRBV5-1, with D maybe TRBD2 (6 bases). The CDR3 runs 14 residues. V gave up 4 bases and J gave up 8 bases, with 16 bases separating them. Germline V CDR1 and CDR2: SGHRS, YFSETQ. CDR3 in amino acids: CASSPMTSPHEQFF. The CDR3 bases are TGCGCCAGCAGCCCTATGACTAGTCCTCATGAGCAGTTCTTC.

This clone is a singleton in its sample. V and J are TRBV7-8 and TRBJ2-1; maybe TRBD2 (5 bases). The CDR3 totals 15 residues. Germline V gives CDR1 SGHVS, CDR2 FQNEAQ. Trimming left V 5 bases short and J 4 bases short, with 15 bases between. The DNA for the CDR3 is TGTGCCAGCAGCACCGTCCAACGGGGTTACAATGAGCAGTTCTTC. Residues: CASSTVQRGYNEQFF. Full variable domain (outside the CDR3, taken from reference TRBV7-8 and TRBJ2-1): GAGVSQSPRYKVAKRGQDVALRCDPISGHVSLFWYQQALGQGPEFLTYFQNEAQLDKSGLPSDRFFAERPEGSVSTLKIQRTQQEDSAVYLCASSTVQRGYNEQFFGPGTRLTVL.

The chain uses TRBV28 and TRBJ2-1; D may be TRBD1 (5 bases). CDR1 MDHEN and CDR2 SYDVKM come from the germline V gene. CDR3 length: 16 residues. Between the trimmed V and J ends, which lost 3 bases and 2 bases, there was a span of 14 bases. The CDR3 DNA follows: TGTGCCAGCAGTTTCCCCCAGGGCAATCCCTACAATGAGCAGTTCTTC. Translating gives CASSFPQGNPYNEQFF.

J is TRBJ2-5 and V is TRBV27, with 10 bases identical to TRBD1. The DNA end lines up better with TRBJ2-7; the J call may be wrong. The CDR3 runs 16 residues. Germline lookup yields CDR1 MNHEY and CDR2 SMNVEV (reference sequence). Here the CDR3 reads CASSLLEGTGVYEQYF. The CDR3 DNA reads TGTGCCAGCAGTCTCCTCGAGGGGACAGGGGTTTACGAGCAGTACTTC.

The rearrangement uses TRBV2 and TRBJ2-7; D gene ambiguous. The CDR3 is 17 amino acids. Germline CDR1 reads SNHLY; CDR2 reads FYNNEI. The V gene lost 8 bases and the J gene lost 1 base, with 24 bases spanning the gap. CDR3 loop: CASRNPPVHSHSYEQYF. The CDR3 DNA is TGTGCCAGCCGAAACCCACCGGTACATAGCCATTCCTACGAGCAGTACTTC.

This sequence joins TRBV6-4 and TRBJ2-2; D is unclear. CDR1 and CDR2 (germline): MRHNA, SNTAGT. V was clipped by 2 bases and J by 8 bases, with 9 bases between them. This CDR3 region has 13 residues. The CDR3 protein is CASSDLYSGELFF. The CDR3 DNA follows: TGTGCCAGCAGTGACCTATACTCGGGGGAGCTGTTTTTT.

In this sample, this clone turned up a few times. J is TRBJ1-4 and V is TRBV28; D may be TRBD1 (5 bases). Germline V CDR1 and CDR2: MDHEN, SYDVKM. The CDR3 runs 13 residues. V lost 6 bases and J lost 6, with 11 bases in between. CDR3 nucleotide sequence: TGTGCCAGCAGGAGGGGAGGGGATGAAAAACTGTTTTTT. Translation gives CASRRGGDEKLFF.

This clone was detected once. The genes are TRBV11-3 and TRBJ2-2, with D tentatively TRBD2 (6 bases). Trimming removed 1 base at V and 4 bases at J, with 10 bases between. Germline V gene sequence: CDR1 SGHNT, CDR2 YENEEA. The CDR3 loop spans 15 amino acids. The CDR3 protein is CASSLGGTPTGELFF. CDR3 bases: TGTGCCAGCAGCTTAGGCGGGACGCCCACCGGGGAGCTGTTTTTT.

The V gene is TRBV2, the J gene TRBJ1-2; a weak D match, TRBD1 (5 bases). Deletions cut 3 bases from V and 7 bases from J, with 15 bases between. Germline V CDR1 and CDR2: SNHLY, FYNNEI. The length of the CDR3 is 14 residues. The DNA for the CDR3 is TGTGCCAGCAGTGAGTGGGCAGGCCAGGGTGGCTACACCTTC. It codes for CASSEWAGQGGYTF.